The 8 T cell receptor beta chains given below trace back to one sample, sequenced in a study of CD8 T cells in Susac syndrome. Random-hexamer reverse transcription was applied to about 0.45 to 1 ug RNA. TCRdb re-called the immunoSEQ multiplex PCR reads with MiXCR, one entry per CDR3 protein. The table lists fewer than 90,000 distinct CDR3 sequences, about 94% of them singletons, with approximately 0.94% in the top ten. The sample was CD8+ T cells from PBMCs. The receptors were gathered from a human donor with Susac syndrome.

The V and J genes are TRBV7-2 and TRBJ2-7, with a weak D call TRBD1 (6 bases). The CDR3 sequence is 13 residues long. The V end was cut by 5 bases, the J end by 0 bases, with 8 bases between. The germline gives CDR1 SGHTA, CDR2 FQGNSA. The CDR3 sequence: CASSQDSSYEQYF. CDR3 DNA: TGTGCCAGCAGCCAGGACAGCTCCTACGAGCAGTACTTC.

This clonotype was seen a single time. DNA for the CDR3: TGCGCCAGCAGCTCCCTAGGTAGGGAGGGGGAGCAGTTCTTC. This gives the protein CASSSLGREGEQFF. The chain uses TRBV4-3 and TRBJ2-1; TRBD2 matches 7 bases. This CDR3 contains 14 residues. Germline CDR1 and CDR2: LGHNA and YSLEER. The V gene end was trimmed by 5 bases and the J gene end by 10 bases; junction bases not matched to a gene: 11.

V usage is TRBV3-1 and J usage is TRBJ2-7; D might be TRBD2 (6 bases). Germline loops: CDR1 LGHDT, CDR2 YNNKEL (reference sequence). The CDR3 contains 15 residues. Trimming cost V 4 bases and J 0 bases, with 13 bases left between them. This CDR3 is CASSRGRRGSYEQYF. The CDR3 nucleotides are TGTGCCAGCAGCCGGGGCCGGAGGGGCTCCTACGAGCAGTACTTC.

This chain joins TRBV7-6 and TRBJ1-1; D ambiguous. Germline V gene data show CDR1 as SGHVS and CDR2 as FNYEAQ. V lost 1 base and J lost 0, with 3 bases in between. The CDR3 runs to 13 residues. The CDR3, as DNA: TGTGCCAGCAGCTTAGAAGTGAACACTGAAGCTTTCTTT. Protein: CASSLEVNTEAFF.

The chain combines TRBV7-9 with TRBJ2-1; 11 positions agree with TRBD2. The CDR3 extends over 16 amino acids. Per the germline V gene, CDR1 is SEHNR and CDR2 is FQNEAQ (reference sequence). The J segment lost 4 bases and the V segment lost 5 bases, leaving 7 bases of the junction unmatched. CDR3 sequence reads: CASSAYSGGDYNEQFF. Here the CDR3 DNA reads TGTGCCAGCAGCGCCTATAGCGGGGGGGATTACAATGAGCAGTTCTTC.

The chain recombines TRBV20-1 with TRBJ2-7, with 7 nucleotides matching TRBD2. The CDR3 is 14 amino acids. Germline lookup yields CDR1 DFQATT and CDR2 SNEGSKA (reference sequence). The V and J ends lost 0 bases and 3 bases, in that order; junction bases with no gene match: 5. This CDR3 is CSARDMGGNYEQYF. As DNA, the CDR3 is TGCAGTGCTAGAGATATGGGGGGGAACTACGAGCAGTACTTC.

The chain recombines TRBV12-3 or TRBV12-4 with TRBJ2-1; D is uncertain. The length of the CDR3 is 9 residues. V was trimmed by 5 bases and J by 12 bases, leaving 5 bases between them. Here the CDR3 reads CASSQLQFF. The CDR3 DNA follows: TGTGCCAGCAGTCAACTGCAGTTCTTC.

The chain links TRBV4-2 to TRBJ2-7, with D possibly being TRBD2 (6 bases). CDR3 size: 15 residues. Germline V gives CDR1 LGHNA, CDR2 YNFKEQ. V dropped 5 bases and J dropped 0 bases, with 14 bases sitting between them. The DNA for the CDR3 is TGTGCCAGCAGCGACGGGAGTAGCGTCTCCTACGAGCAGTACTTC. This encodes CASSDGSSVSYEQYF.